This TCR beta chain was recovered during a study of blood T cell repertoires in COVID-19. Study summary: From the United States, Italy and Spain came samples of acute and convalescent COVID-19. Sample material is recorded as cDNA or gDNA derived from T cells, B-cell-depleted T cells, or PBMCs.

Per the authors' pipeline: The authors estimated nucleated cell counts from reference gene primer amplification. The assay was immunoSEQ multiplex PCR, and TCRdb's table has in-frame clones only and misses some. V and J calls and clone size come straight from that table; D and trimming were deduced from the DNA. This sample has over 150,000 clones, with under 80% found just once. Material for sequencing was peripheral blood. The receptor was derived from a woman between 50 and 59 years old with acute or convalescent COVID-19.

The CDR3 DNA reads TGTGTACCGGCAGGGCGGGAGTTATCCTACGAGCAGTACTTC. It is translated as CVPAGRELSYEQYF. The J gene is TRBJ2-7, the V gene TRBV7-9; the match to TRBD2 covers 7 bases. The CDR3 is made up of 14 amino acids. CDR1 is SEHNR and CDR2 is FQNEAQ in the germline V gene (reference sequence).